Below, 6 T cell receptor beta chains from the same sample are listed, as sequenced in a study of blood T cell repertoires in COVID-19. Measured with immunoSEQ multiplex PCR; TCRdb has only the in-frame clones, and not every one. This sample has some 320,000 clones, with 70% to 90% found just once. The sample consisted of peripheral blood. Source of these receptors: a human donor in a cohort sampled during active COVID-19.

The V call is TRBV12-3 or TRBV12-4, the J call TRBJ1-2; 9 nucleotides line up with TRBD1. The CDR3 has 12 amino acids. After removal of 6 bases from V and 7 bases from J, the junction contained 3 bases not matched to a gene. The CDR3 nucleotides read TGTGCCAGCAGCTGGACAGGGGTTGGCTACACCTTC. Translated, it gives CASSWTGVGYTF.

This chain links TRBV20-1 with TRBJ2-7, with D unresolved. Germline V CDR1 and CDR2: DFQATT, SNEGSKA (reference sequence). The CDR3 runs 11 residues. V was clipped by 5 bases and J by 1 base, with 6 bases between them. The chain's CDR3 is CSAYKSYEQYF. The CDR3 DNA reads as TGCAGTGCTTACAAGTCCTACGAGCAGTACTTC.

This clone was counted a single time. The rearrangement links TRBV18 to TRBJ1-6; unclear D gene. This CDR3 spans 14 amino acids. Germline values: CDR1 KGHSH, CDR2 LQKENI. Trimming took 2 bases from V and 7 from J, leaving 9 bases between them. The CDR3: CASSPKGGNSPLHF. The CDR3 bases are TGTGCCAGCTCACCAAAGGGAGGCAATTCACCCCTCCACTTT.

The chain uses TRBV5-1 and TRBJ1-2; possibly TRBD1 for D (5 bases). The V gene's germline CDR1 is SGHRS and CDR2 YFSETQ. V lost 4 bases to trimming and J lost 7 bases, with 17 bases between them. The CDR3 runs to 14 residues. The CDR3 nucleotides are TGCGCCAGCAGCGGATCATCGGGGGACGGTGGCTACACCTTC. Protein product: CASSGSSGDGGYTF.

The J gene is TRBJ2-3, the V gene TRBV11-3; 7 bases are shared with TRBD2. The V segment lost 3 bases and the J segment 5 bases; nucleotides outside the gene matches: 5. The CDR3 is made up of 14 amino acids. Germline V lookup: CDR1 SGHNT, CDR2 YENEEA. The CDR3 region has the DNA TGTGCCAGCAGCTTGGGAGGGGCGAGAGATACGCAGTATTTT. Encoded protein: CASSLGGARDTQYF.

This clone came up once. The chain combines TRBV27 with TRBJ1-1; D might be TRBD1 (5 bases). The CDR3 loop spans 14 amino acids. The germline V and J ends were trimmed by 6 bases and 0 bases, with 11 bases remaining between them. Germline V gene lookup returns CDR1 MNHEY and CDR2 SMNVEV (reference sequence). CDR3 bases: TGTGCCAGCAGCCGAAGGGACTTGAACACTGAAGCTTTCTTT. This encodes CASSRRDLNTEAFF.